Presented here are 11 T cell receptor beta chains from one specimen sequenced in a study of Graves' ophthalmopathy and Graves' hyperthyroidism. The study amplified TCR beta CDR3 regions using RNA transcripts. HTBI primers primed a first-round RT-PCR, and a second-round multiplex PCR followed. TCRdb analysed the multiplex PCR reads with MiXCR anew, one entry per CDR3 protein. Among around 670,000 distinct CDR3 sequences listed, roughly 41% were seen once. The sequenced sample consisted of peripheral blood. All receptors come from an adult man with Graves' ophthalmopathy.

This chain links TRBV10-3 with TRBJ1-1; perhaps TRBD1 as D (6 bases). Germline CDR1 and CDR2: ENHRY and SYGVKD. Trimming cost V 11 bases and J 3 bases, with 19 bases left between them. The CDR3 totals 14 residues. The DNA for the CDR3 is TGTGCCTCAACCCTGGGAGGGGGGTACACTGAAGCTTTCTTT. It yields the protein CASTLGGGYTEAFF.

In its sample, this clonotype was seen a few times. A read error may produce the germline difference seen at one junction end. The rearrangement uses TRBV9 and TRBJ1-2; unclear D gene. The CDR3 loop spans 14 amino acids. Germline CDR1 and CDR2: SGDLS and YYNGEE. DNA of the CDR3: TGCGCCAGCAGCCAAGATGCCAGCCTAGAAGGCTACACCTTC. Translating gives CASSQDASLEGYTF.

This clonotype was detected only a few times. The chain joins TRBV11-1 to TRBJ1-2; 7 nucleotides line up with TRBD1. The ends lost 0 bases at V and 6 bases at J; junction bases unmatched: 7. Germline lookup yields CDR1 SGHAT and CDR2 FQDESV (reference sequence). This CDR3 is built from 15 residues. Written as DNA, the CDR3 is TGTGCCAGCAGCTTAGCAGGACAGGAATGGGATGGCTACACCTTC. Protein sequence: CASSLAGQEWDGYTF.

The chain couples TRBV9 to TRBJ2-6; possible D gene TRBD2, 6 bases. The V end lost 3 bases, the J end lost 0 bases, and 22 bases lay between the germline ends. The CDR3 has 20 residues. Germline values: CDR1 SGDLS, CDR2 YYNGEE. CDR3 sequence: CASSGHGTPGVSSGANVLTF. Here the CDR3 DNA reads TGTGCCAGCAGCGGGCACGGGACTCCCGGGGTATCCTCTGGGGCCAACGTCCTGACTTTC.

The chain employs TRBV10-3 and TRBJ1-6; 7 bases fit TRBD1. Looked up from germline, CDR1 is ENHRY and CDR2 is SYGVKD. With V trimmed by 1 base and J by 13 bases, 7 bases remained unmatched. CDR3 length: 14 amino acids. The CDR3 nucleotides are TGTGCCATCAGTGAGTTGAATGGGGGACAGCCCCTCCACTTT. Encoded protein: CAISELNGGQPLHF.

About this clonotype: The germline gene is not matched at one end of the junction; a read error may be the cause. This chain uses TRBV9 with TRBJ1-1, with a possible D match to TRBD1 (5 bases). The CDR3 consists of 14 residues. Germline-derived CDR1 and CDR2 are SGDLS and YYNGEE. CDR3 nucleotide sequence: TGCGCCAGCAGCTTGCCAGGGACGGACACTGAAGCTTTCTTT. Protein sequence: CASSLPGTDTEAFF.

This clonotype showed up many times. J is TRBJ2-5 and V is TRBV12-3 or TRBV12-4; TRBD1 agrees at 8 bases. The CDR3 runs 14 residues. The V segment lost 7 bases and the J segment 5 bases; nucleotides outside the gene matches: 9. The CDR3 region has the DNA TGTGCCAGCAAACCCGGACAGGGTTGGGAGACCCAGTACTTC. This translates into CASKPGQGWETQYF.

The genes are TRBV20-1 and TRBJ1-2; weak D call: TRBD1 (5 bases). V lost 0 bases, J lost 7 bases, and 18 bases lay in between. CDR3 size: 15 residues. Germline V gives CDR1 DFQATT, CDR2 SNEGSKA (reference sequence). CDR3 sequence (DNA): TGCAGTGCTAGAGATCCCTACGCAGGGCTCCGTGGCTACACCTTC. Protein sequence: CSARDPYAGLRGYTF.

The V and J genes are TRBV20-1 and TRBJ1-5; TRBD1 might be the D (6 bases). The CDR3 has 12 residues. Germline V CDR1 and CDR2: DFQATT, SNEGSKA (reference sequence). Trimming took off 1 base at V and 9 bases at J, with 10 bases between the two ends. The CDR3 nucleotides read TGCAGTGCTAGAGGGGGGGGCTCGCCCCAGCATTTT. Protein: CSARGGGSPQHF.

This clonotype was seen more than once but under ten times. The chain carries TRBV12-3 or TRBV12-4 and TRBJ2-7; D assignment may be TRBD1 or TRBD2 (5 bases each). The CDR3 loop spans 11 amino acids. V was clipped by 5 bases and J by 9 bases, with 11 bases between them. As DNA, the CDR3 is TGTGCCAGCAGTGGGGGACGACGGCAGTACTTC. Amino acid sequence: CASSGGRRQYF.

This clonotype was observed many times. The genes are TRBV25-1 and TRBJ2-7; 11 bases are a match to TRBD2. The V gene's germline CDR1 is MGHDK and CDR2 SYGVNS. The CDR3 contains 15 residues. J lost 6 bases, V lost 2 bases, and 6 bases had no gene match. This CDR3 is CASSEPGTSGFEQYF. CDR3 nucleotide sequence: TGTGCCAGCAGTGAACCCGGGACTAGCGGCTTCGAGCAGTACTTC.